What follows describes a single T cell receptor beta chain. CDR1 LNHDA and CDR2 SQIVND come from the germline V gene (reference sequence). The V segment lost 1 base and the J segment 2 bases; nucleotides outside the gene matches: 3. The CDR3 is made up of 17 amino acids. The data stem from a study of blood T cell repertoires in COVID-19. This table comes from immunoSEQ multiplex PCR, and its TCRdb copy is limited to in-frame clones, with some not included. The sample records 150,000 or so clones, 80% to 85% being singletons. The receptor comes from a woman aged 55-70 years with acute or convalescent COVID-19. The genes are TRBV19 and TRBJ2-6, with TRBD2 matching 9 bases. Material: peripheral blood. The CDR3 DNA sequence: TGTGCCAGTAGTATAGGCGGGAGGGCCGCTGGGGCCAACGTCCTGACTTTC. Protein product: CASSIGGRAAGANVLTF.